Listed below are T cell receptor beta chains from one sample, sequenced in a study of cytomegalovirus exposure and HLA in healthy donors. The data were produced by immunoSEQ multiplex PCR, yet TCRdb's version contains in-frame clones alone and is incomplete. The sample lists about 110,000 clones, about 68% occurring once. The sample was PBMCs. The receptors stem from a man between 25 and 39 years old in good health and CMV-seropositive. CDR3s include the opening cysteine and the closing phenylalanine or tryptophan. The D gene is left open where the match is weak.

>TRBV7-8|TRBD1
CASSRLGQGVGGELFF
>TRBV4-1|-
CASSQPFGGRTGELFF
>TRBV7-9|TRBD2
CASSWGLAGPDTQYF
>TRBV27|-
CASGRLTQAKNIQYF
>TRBV11-2|TRBD2
CASSPSGEYEQYF
>TRBV7-3|TRBD2
CASSSGGGSQETQYF
>TRBV9|TRBD2
CASSVAGGTPGEQYF
>TRBV7-9|-
CASSDARDTIYF
>TRBV6-5|-
CASIREDTGELFF
>TRBV2|TRBD2
CASSEGQRGPDF
>TRBV11-2|TRBD1
CASSWGTAYNQPQHF
>TRBV18|-
CASSPAPPGSGNTIYF
>TRBV11-2|TRBD1
CASSLWQGASYEQYF
>TRBV9|TRBD2
CASSVGSGVYNEQFF
>TRBV9|-
CASSSWDGGTQYF
>TRBV4-2|TRBD1
CASSQVEQGDGYTF
>TRBV27|-
CASSLLSRGNEAFF